A single T cell receptor (beta chain) is shown here with its context. Its cognate antigen is unknown. The data were produced by immunoSEQ multiplex PCR, yet TCRdb's version contains in-frame clones alone and is incomplete. The profile shows over 45,000 clones, 75% to 85% of them singletons. This sample stems from a study of OX40 agonist ivuxolimab in advanced cancers. Study details: Dose-escalation cases comprised hepatocellular carcinoma, melanoma, renal cell or head and neck cancer.

Study results and limitations: CD4+ and CD8+ T cells in blood underwent clonal expansion by week 6 at 0.1 to 3.0 mg/kg.

The CDR3 contains 16 residues. V was pared by 4 bases and J by 0 bases, with 13 bases between. Germline V lookup: CDR1 SGHRS, CDR2 YFSETQ. The investigators sampled blood at baseline, at cycle 4 day 1, and at cycle 7 day 1. The receptor comes from an adult with an advanced solid tumor such as melanoma, head and neck, liver or kidney cancer. V and J are TRBV5-1 and TRBJ2-2; the D gene is possibly TRBD2 (6 bases). This material consisted of CD4+ or CD8+ T cells sorted from blood, taken in a trial of the OX40 agonist ivuxolimab. The DNA for the CDR3 is TGCGCCAGCAGCGGGGCAGCGGGCCCGAACACCGGGGAGCTGTTTTTT. This encodes CASSGAAGPNTGELFF.